These 18 T cell receptor beta chains share one sample of origin, sequenced in a study of shared clonotypes between healthy human individuals. The table came from immunoSEQ multiplex PCR; TCRdb's copy has only in-frame clones and leaves some out. The sample carries about 1.1 million clones, roughly 80% recorded once. Sequencing was carried out using memory CD4+ T cells from PBMCs. This sample's subset: CD45RA-negative fraction. These TCRs come from a man aged 18 to 30 in good health. Some clones in this sample may be carry-over from other donors' samples.

The chain uses TRBV28 and TRBJ2-7, with 11 positions matching TRBD2. The CDR3 runs 15 residues. Germline CDR1 MDHEN, CDR2 SYDVKM. Germline trimming cut 1 base from V and 3 bases from J; bases unmatched to any gene: 2. As DNA, the CDR3 is TGTGCCAGCAGTTTATTGACTAGCGGGGACTACGAGCAGTACTTC. Amino acid sequence: CASSLLTSGDYEQYF.

A few counts support this clone. This chain links TRBV6-1 with TRBJ1-2; 12 bases are shared with TRBD1. The ends lost 7 bases at V and 7 bases at J; junction bases unmatched: 7. The germline gives CDR1 MNHNS, CDR2 SASEGT. CDR3 length equals 14 residues. The CDR3 nucleotides are TGTGCCAGCATGGGGGACAGGGGGCCGGGTGGCTACACCTTC. Residues: CASMGDRGPGGYTF.

The chain is built from TRBV6-1 and TRBJ2-2; D is undetermined. Per germline, CDR1 MNHNS and CDR2 SASEGT. V dropped 6 bases and J dropped 5 bases, with 10 bases sitting between them. The CDR3 has 13 amino acids. The CDR3, as DNA: TGTGCCAGCAGCGGTGTAGGGACCGGGGAGCTGTTTTTT. Amino acid sequence: CASSGVGTGELFF.

The gene calls are TRBV18 and TRBJ1-1, with 10 bases that match TRBD1. The ends lost 3 bases at V and 3 bases at J; junction bases unmatched: 4. The CDR3 sequence is 15 residues long. The germline gives CDR1 KGHSH, CDR2 LQKENI. The DNA of the CDR3 is TGTGCCAGCTCACCCCTTGGGACAGGGGACACTGAAGCTTTCTTT. Protein sequence: CASSPLGTGDTEAFF.

The gene calls are TRBV30 and TRBJ2-1; D unclear. Germline V gene data show CDR1 as GTSNPN and CDR2 as SVGIG (reference sequence). V lost 4 bases to trimming and J lost 4 bases, with 11 bases between them. The CDR3 spans 13 residues. The DNA of the CDR3 is TGTGCCTGGACCCCTCAAGCGTACAATGAGCAGTTCTTC. Amino acid sequence: CAWTPQAYNEQFF.

The chain carries TRBV19 and TRBJ1-3; 7 bases are shared with TRBD1. The CDR3 length is 16 residues. The germline V gene encodes CDR1 LNHDA and CDR2 SQIVND (reference sequence). V lost 5 bases, J lost 1 base, and 8 bases stayed unmatched. CDR3 residues: CASSPGQSYSGNTIYF. As DNA, the CDR3 is TGTGCCAGTAGTCCGGGACAGAGTTATTCTGGAAACACCATATATTTT. The whole variable domain, filled in from reference TRBV19 and TRBJ1-3, reads DGGITQSPKYLFRKEGQNVTLSCEQNLNHDAMYWYRQDPGQGLRLIYYSQIVNDFQKGDIAEGYSVSREKKESFPLTVTSAQKNPTAFYLCASSPGQSYSGNTIYFGEGSWLTVV.

The V gene is TRBV7-3, the J gene TRBJ2-5, with 7 bases lining up with TRBD1. The junction had 1 base not matched to a gene; V was cut back by 3 bases and J by 3 bases. CDR3 length: 13 residues. Germline assignment: CDR1 SGHTA and CDR2 FQGTGA. CDR3 coding DNA: TGTGCCAGCAGCTTGGGACAGAAAGAGACCCAGTACTTC. Translation: CASSLGQKETQYF. The whole variable domain, filled in from reference TRBV7-3 and TRBJ2-5, reads GAGVSQTPSNKVTEKGKYVELRCDPISGHTALYWYRQSLGQGPEFLIYFQGTGAADDSGLPNDRFFAVRPEGSVSTLKIQRTERGDSAVYLCASSLGQKETQYFGPGTRLLVL.

V usage is TRBV4-1 and J usage is TRBJ1-4; 9 nucleotides match TRBD1. The CDR3 has 20 amino acids. Per germline, CDR1 MGHRA and CDR2 YSYEKL. V dropped 1 base and J dropped 1; count of bases not matched to a gene: 13. For the CDR3, the DNA is TGCGCCAGCAGCCAAGCTCTTTCCGGGACAGGGTCAATAACTAATGAAAAACTGTTTTTT. This encodes CASSQALSGTGSITNEKLFF.

J is TRBJ2-5 and V is TRBV28; 7 bases are shared with TRBD2. J was trimmed by 4 bases and V by 5 bases; bases with no gene match: 10. CDR3 length: 15 residues. The germline V gene has CDR1 MDHEN and CDR2 SYDVKM. CDR3 nucleotides: TGTGCCAGCAGTGTGGGACTAACGGGAGGAGAGACCCAGTACTTC. It codes for CASSVGLTGGETQYF.

With regard to this clone: The same CDR3 arises from other DNA sequences in this sample as well. The chain links TRBV18 to TRBJ1-5; TRBD1 aligns across 7 bases. CDR1 and CDR2 from the germline V gene are KGHSH and LQKENI. V was clipped by 2 bases and J by 7 bases; unmatched bases: 5. The CDR3 extends over 14 amino acids. CDR3 bases: TGTGCCAGCTCACCAACAGGGGTAAGGCAGCCCCAGCATTTT. Protein: CASSPTGVRQPQHF.

This CDR3 reads CASSPNAGTGESGEQYF. Written as DNA, the CDR3 is TGTGCCAGTAGTCCAAACGCCGGGACAGGGGAGTCCGGAGAGCAGTACTTC. The gene calls are TRBV19 and TRBJ2-7, with TRBD1 matching 10 bases. Germline assignment: CDR1 LNHDA and CDR2 SQIVND (reference sequence). This CDR3 region has 17 residues. J lost 7 bases, V lost 5 bases, and 17 bases had no gene match. The full variable domain, completed using reference TRBV19 and TRBJ2-7, is DGGITQSPKYLFRKEGQNVTLSCEQNLNHDAMYWYRQDPGQGLRLIYYSQIVNDFQKGDIAEGYSVSREKKESFPLTVTSAQKNPTAFYLCASSPNAGTGESGEQYFGPGTRLTVT.

In its sample, this clone was seen a few times. V is TRBV9 and J is TRBJ2-7; D remains unclear. V was clipped by 4 bases and J by 0 bases, with 11 bases between them. CDR1 and CDR2 (germline): SGDLS, YYNGEE. The CDR3 is 14 amino acids. CDR3 loop: CASSLSSSSYEQYF. The CDR3 coding sequence is TGTGCCAGCAGCCTCTCCTCCAGCTCCTACGAGCAGTACTTC.

The chain recombines TRBV5-6 with TRBJ1-5; maybe TRBD1 (6 bases). The CDR3 is 17 residues long. Germline V gene data show CDR1 as SGHDT and CDR2 as YYEEEE. Trimming took 4 bases from V and 2 from J, leaving 19 bases between them. In nucleotides, the CDR3 is TGTGCCAGCAGCCTCTGGACTGGGAGGGGGGGCAATCAGCCCCAGCATTTT. Translated, it gives CASSLWTGRGGNQPQHF.

The chain recombines TRBV27 with TRBJ2-7; 10 nucleotides align to TRBD2. The CDR3 extends over 19 amino acids. V lost 0 bases, J lost 5 bases, and 16 bases stayed unmatched. Germline V gene data show CDR1 as MNHEY and CDR2 as SMNVEV (reference sequence). The CDR3 protein is CASSLSGVASGSFLHEQYF. DNA for the CDR3: TGTGCCAGCAGTTTATCGGGGGTCGCTAGCGGGAGCTTTTTGCACGAGCAGTACTTC.

A note on this clone: Mismatch with germline at one junction end may stem from a read error. The same CDR3 can be traced to other DNA sequences in this sample. V is TRBV18 and J is TRBJ2-3; TRBD2 matches at 9 bases. The CDR3 covers 19 residues. From germline, CDR1 is KGHSH and CDR2 LQKENI. In nucleotides, the CDR3 is TGCGCCAGCTCACCTCCAACTAGCGGGTACGCCTCTAGCACAGATACGCAGTATTTT. Amino acids: CASSPPTSGYASSTDTQYF.

The J gene is TRBJ2-1, the V gene TRBV4-3; D not certain. The length of the CDR3 is 14 residues. V lost 1 base to trimming and J lost 8 bases, with 12 bases between them. Germline V gene lookup returns CDR1 LGHNA and CDR2 YSLEER. The DNA for the CDR3 is TGCGCCAGCAGCCAAGGGAGCGACCTGGATGAGCAGTTCTTC. This encodes CASSQGSDLDEQFF.

The chain employs TRBV6-7 and TRBJ2-1; 13 bases agree with TRBD2. TRBV6-7 is an ORF, with its function uncertain. The ends lost 6 bases at V and 8 bases at J; junction bases unmatched: 10. CDR3 length: 16 residues. The CDR3 DNA sequence: TGTGCCAGCAGCACGGCCGGGACTAGCGGGATGGATGAGCAGTTCTTC. It encodes CASSTAGTSGMDEQFF.

J is TRBJ2-7 and V is TRBV30; no clear D. V lost 3 bases to trimming and J lost 4 bases, with 13 bases between them. The germline V gene encodes CDR1 GTSNPN and CDR2 SVGIG (reference sequence). CDR3 size: 13 residues. CDR3 sequence (DNA): TGTGCCTGGAGCACACAGCCGCCGTACGAGCAGTACTTC. This gives the protein CAWSTQPPYEQYF. Drawing the rest from reference TRBV30 and TRBJ2-7, the complete variable domain is SQTIHQWPATLVQPVGSPLSLECTVEGTSNPNLYWYRQAAGRGLQLLFYSVGIGQISSEVPQNLSASRPQDRQFILSSKKLLLSDSGFYLCAWSTQPPYEQYFGPGTRLTVT.